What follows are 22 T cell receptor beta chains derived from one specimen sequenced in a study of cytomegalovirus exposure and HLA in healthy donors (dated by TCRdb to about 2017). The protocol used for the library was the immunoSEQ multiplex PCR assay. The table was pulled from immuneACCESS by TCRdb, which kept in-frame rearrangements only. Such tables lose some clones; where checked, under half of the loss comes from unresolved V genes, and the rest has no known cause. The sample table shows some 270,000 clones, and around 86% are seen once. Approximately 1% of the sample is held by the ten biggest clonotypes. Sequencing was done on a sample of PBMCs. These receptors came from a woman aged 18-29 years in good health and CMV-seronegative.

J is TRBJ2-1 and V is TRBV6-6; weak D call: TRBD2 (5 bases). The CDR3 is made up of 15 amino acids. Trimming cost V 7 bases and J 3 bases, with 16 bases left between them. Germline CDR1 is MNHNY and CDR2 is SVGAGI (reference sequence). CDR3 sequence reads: CASKLRRLNYNEQFF. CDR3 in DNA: TGTGCCAGCAAATTAAGGAGACTAAACTACAATGAGCAGTTCTTC.

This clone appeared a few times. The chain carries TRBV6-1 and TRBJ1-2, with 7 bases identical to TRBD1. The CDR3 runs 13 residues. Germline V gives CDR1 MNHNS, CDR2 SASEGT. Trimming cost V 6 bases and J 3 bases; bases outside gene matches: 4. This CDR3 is CASRGTGDYGYTF. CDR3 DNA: TGTGCCAGCAGGGGTACAGGGGACTATGGCTACACCTTC.

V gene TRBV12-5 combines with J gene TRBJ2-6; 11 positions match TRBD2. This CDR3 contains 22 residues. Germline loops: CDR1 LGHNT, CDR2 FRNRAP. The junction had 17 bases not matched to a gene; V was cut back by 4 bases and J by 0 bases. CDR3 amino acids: CASGSYFSSGRAEPSGANVLTF. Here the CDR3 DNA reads TGTGCTAGTGGTTCCTATTTCAGTAGCGGGAGGGCCGAGCCCTCTGGGGCCAACGTCCTGACTTTC.

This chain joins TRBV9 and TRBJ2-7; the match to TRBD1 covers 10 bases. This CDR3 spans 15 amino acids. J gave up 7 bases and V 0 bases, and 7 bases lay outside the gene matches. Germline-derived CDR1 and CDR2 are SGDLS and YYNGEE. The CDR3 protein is CASSVVGDRGGEQYF. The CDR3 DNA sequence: TGTGCCAGCAGCGTAGTTGGGGACAGGGGTGGAGAGCAGTACTTC.

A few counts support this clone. This CDR3 is CASSQEGGYYYGYTF. CDR3 in DNA: TGCGCCAGCAGCCAAGAGGGGGGGTACTACTATGGCTACACCTTC. V is TRBV4-1 and J is TRBJ1-2; tentative D call: TRBD1 (5 bases). Looked up from germline, CDR1 is MGHRA and CDR2 is YSYEKL. This CDR3 comprises 15 residues. Trimming pared 0 bases from V and 3 bases from J, leaving 11 bases between.

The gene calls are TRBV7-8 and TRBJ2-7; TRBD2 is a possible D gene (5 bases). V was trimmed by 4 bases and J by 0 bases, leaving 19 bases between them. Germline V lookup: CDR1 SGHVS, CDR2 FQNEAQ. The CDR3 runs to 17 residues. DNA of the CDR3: TGTGCCAGCAGCTCAGAACCGATAGCGTCATCCTCCTACGAGCAGTACTTC. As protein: CASSSEPIASSSYEQYF.

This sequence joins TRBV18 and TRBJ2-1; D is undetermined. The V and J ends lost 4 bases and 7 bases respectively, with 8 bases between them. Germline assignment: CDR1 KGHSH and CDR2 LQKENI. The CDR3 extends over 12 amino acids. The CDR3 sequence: CASSLGENEQFF. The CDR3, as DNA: TGTGCCAGCTCACTCGGAGAGAATGAGCAGTTCTTC.

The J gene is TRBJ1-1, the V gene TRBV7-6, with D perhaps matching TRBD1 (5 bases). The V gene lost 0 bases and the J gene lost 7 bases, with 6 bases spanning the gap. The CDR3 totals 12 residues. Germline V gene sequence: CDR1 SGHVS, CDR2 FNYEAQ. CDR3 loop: CASSLAQGEAFF. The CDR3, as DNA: TGTGCCAGCAGCTTAGCCCAGGGTGAAGCTTTCTTT.

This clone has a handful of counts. CDR3 loop: CASSPGQFYQPQHF. CDR3 nucleotides: TGTGCCAGCTCACCGGGACAGTTCTATCAGCCCCAGCATTTT. The J gene is TRBJ1-5, the V gene TRBV18; the match to TRBD1 covers 7 bases. The V and J ends lost 3 bases and 5 bases, in that order; junction bases with no gene match: 4. The germline CDR1 and CDR2 sequences are KGHSH and LQKENI. The length of the CDR3 is 14 residues.

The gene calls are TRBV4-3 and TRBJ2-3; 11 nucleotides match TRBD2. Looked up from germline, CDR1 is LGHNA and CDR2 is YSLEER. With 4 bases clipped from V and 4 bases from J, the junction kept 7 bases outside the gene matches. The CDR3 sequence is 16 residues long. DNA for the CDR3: TGCGCCAGCAGCCCGAGACTAGCGGGGTTTTCAGATACGCAGTATTTT. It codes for CASSPRLAGFSDTQYF.

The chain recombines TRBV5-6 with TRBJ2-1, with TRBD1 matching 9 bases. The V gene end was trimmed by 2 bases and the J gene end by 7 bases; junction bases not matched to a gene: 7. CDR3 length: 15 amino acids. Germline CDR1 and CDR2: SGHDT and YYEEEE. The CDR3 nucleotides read TGTGCCAGCAGCTTTTGGTCACAGGGGGCGAATGAGCAGTTCTTC. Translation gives CASSFWSQGANEQFF.

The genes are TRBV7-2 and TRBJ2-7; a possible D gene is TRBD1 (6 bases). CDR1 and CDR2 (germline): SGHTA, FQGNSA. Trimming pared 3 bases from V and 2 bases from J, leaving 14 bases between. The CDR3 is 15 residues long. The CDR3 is CASSFLGGTPYEQYF. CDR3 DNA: TGTGCCAGCAGCTTTCTAGGGGGAACCCCCTACGAGCAGTACTTC.

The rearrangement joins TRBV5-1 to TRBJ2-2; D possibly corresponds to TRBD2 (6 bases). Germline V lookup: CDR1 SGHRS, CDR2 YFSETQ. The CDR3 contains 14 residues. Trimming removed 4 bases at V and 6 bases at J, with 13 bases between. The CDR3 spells CASSTPGLPGELFF. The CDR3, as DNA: TGCGCCAGCAGCACCCCGGGACTTCCCGGGGAGCTGTTTTTT. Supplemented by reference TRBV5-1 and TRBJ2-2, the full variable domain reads KAGVTQTPRYLIKTRGQQVTLSCSPISGHRSVSWYQQTPGQGLQFLFEYFSETQRNKGNFPGRFSGRQFSNSRSEMNVSTLELGDSALYLCASSTPGLPGELFFGEGSRLTVL.

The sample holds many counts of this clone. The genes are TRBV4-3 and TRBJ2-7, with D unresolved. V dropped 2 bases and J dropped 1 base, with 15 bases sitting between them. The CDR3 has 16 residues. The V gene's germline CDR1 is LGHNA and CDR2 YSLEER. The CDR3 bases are TGCGCCAGCAGCCAATCGTTGGAGAGCAAGTCCTACGAGCAGTACTTC. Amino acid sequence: CASSQSLESKSYEQYF.

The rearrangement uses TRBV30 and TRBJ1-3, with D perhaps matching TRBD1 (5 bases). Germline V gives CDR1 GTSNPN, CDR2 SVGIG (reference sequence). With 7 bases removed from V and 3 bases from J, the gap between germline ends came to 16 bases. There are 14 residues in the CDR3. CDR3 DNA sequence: TGTGCCTCTAAACCGGGGGGACTTGGAAACACCATATATTTT. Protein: CASKPGGLGNTIYF.

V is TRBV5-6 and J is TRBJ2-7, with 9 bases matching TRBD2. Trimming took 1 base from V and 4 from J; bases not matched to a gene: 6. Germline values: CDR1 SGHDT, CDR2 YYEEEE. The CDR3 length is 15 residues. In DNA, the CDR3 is TGTGCCAGCAGCTTGTTCCTAGCGGGGAGATACGAGCAGTACTTC. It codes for CASSLFLAGRYEQYF.

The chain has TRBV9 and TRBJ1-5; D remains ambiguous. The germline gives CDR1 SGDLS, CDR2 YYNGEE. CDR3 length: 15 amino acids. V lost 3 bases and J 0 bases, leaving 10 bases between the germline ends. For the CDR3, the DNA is TGTGCCAGCAGCGCAACAGTTGATAGCAATCAGCCCCAGCATTTT. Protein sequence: CASSATVDSNQPQHF.

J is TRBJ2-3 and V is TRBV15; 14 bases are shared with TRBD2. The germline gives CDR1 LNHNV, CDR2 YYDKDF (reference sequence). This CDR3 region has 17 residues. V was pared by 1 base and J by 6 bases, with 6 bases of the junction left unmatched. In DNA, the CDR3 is TGTGCCACCAGCAGAGTTGGACTAGCGGGGGGAGGGGATACGCAGTATTTT. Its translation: CATSRVGLAGGGDTQYF.

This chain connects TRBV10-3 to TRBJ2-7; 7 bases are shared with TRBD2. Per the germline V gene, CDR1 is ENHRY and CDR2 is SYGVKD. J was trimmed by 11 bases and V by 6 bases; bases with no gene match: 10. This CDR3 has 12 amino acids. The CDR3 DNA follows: TGTGCCATCAGACCGGCTAGCGGCAGAGAGTACTTC. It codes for CAIRPASGREYF.

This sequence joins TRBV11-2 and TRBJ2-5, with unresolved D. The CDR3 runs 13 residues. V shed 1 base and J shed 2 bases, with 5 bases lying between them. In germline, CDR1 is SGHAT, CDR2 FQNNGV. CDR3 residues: CASSLAVQETQYF. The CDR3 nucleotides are TGTGCCAGCAGCTTAGCGGTACAAGAGACCCAGTACTTC.

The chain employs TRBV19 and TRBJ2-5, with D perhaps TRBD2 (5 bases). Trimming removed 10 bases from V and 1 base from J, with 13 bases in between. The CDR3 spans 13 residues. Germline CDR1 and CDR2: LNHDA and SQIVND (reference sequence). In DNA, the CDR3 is TGTGCCACCACTAGTATGGGCCAAGAGACCCAGTACTTC. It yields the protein CATTSMGQETQYF.

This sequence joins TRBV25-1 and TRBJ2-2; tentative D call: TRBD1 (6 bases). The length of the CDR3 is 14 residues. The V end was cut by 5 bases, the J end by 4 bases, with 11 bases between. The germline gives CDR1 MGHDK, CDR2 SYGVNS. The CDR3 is CASSHGQFTGELFF. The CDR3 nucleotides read TGTGCCAGCAGTCACGGACAGTTCACCGGGGAGCTGTTTTTT.